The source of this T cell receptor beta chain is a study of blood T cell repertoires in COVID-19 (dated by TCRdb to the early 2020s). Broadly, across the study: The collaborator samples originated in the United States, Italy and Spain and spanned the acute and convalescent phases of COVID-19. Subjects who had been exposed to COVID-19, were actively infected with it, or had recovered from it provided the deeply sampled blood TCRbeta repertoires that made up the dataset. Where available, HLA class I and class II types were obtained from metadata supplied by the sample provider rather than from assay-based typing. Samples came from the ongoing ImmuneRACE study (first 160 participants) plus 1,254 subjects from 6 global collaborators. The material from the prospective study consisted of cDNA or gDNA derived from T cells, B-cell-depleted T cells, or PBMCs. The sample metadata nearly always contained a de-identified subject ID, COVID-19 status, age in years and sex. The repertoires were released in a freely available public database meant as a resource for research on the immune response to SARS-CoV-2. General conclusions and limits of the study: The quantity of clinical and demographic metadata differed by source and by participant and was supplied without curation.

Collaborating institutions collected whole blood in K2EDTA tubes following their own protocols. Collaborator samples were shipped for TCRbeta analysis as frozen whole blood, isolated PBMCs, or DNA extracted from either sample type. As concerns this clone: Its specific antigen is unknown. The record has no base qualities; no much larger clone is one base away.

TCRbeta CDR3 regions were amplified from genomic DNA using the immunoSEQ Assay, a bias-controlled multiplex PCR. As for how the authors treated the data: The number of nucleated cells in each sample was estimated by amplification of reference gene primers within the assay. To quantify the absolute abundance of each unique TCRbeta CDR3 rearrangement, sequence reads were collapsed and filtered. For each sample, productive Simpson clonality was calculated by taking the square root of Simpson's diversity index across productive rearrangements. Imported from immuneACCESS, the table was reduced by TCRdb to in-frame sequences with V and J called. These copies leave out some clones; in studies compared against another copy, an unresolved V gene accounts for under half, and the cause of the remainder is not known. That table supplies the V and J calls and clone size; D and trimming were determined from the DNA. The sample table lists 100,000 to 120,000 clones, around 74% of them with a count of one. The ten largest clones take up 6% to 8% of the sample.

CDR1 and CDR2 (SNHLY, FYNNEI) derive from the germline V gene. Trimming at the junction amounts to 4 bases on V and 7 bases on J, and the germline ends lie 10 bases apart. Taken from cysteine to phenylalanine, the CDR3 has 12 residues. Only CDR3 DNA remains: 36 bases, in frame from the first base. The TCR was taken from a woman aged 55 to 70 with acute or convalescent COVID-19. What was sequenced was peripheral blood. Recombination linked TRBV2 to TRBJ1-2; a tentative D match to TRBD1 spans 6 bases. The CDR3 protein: CASSVNRVGYTF. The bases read TGTGCCAGCAGTGTCAACAGGGTTGGCTACACCTTC. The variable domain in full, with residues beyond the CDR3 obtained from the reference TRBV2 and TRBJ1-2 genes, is EPEVTQTPSHQVTQMGQEVILRCVPISNHLYFYWYRQILGQKVEFLVSFYNNEISEKSEIFDDQFSVERPDGSNFTLKIRSTKLEDSAMYFCASSVNRVGYTFGSGTRLTVV.